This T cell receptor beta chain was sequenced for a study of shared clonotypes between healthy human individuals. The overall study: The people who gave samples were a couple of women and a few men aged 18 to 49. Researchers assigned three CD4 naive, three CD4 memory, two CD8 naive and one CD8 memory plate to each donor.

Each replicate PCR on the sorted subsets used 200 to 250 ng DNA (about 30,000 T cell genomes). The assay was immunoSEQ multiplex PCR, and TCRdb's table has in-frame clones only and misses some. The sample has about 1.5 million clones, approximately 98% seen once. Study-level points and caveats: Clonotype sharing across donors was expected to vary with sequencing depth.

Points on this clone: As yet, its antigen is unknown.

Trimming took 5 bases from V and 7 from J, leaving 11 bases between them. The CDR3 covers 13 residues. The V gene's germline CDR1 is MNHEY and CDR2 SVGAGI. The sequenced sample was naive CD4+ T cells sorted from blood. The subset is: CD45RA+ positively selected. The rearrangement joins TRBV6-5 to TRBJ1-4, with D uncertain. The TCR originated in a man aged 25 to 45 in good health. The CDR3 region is CASSTGLIEKLFF. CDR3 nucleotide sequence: TGTGCCAGCAGTACGGGCCTTATTGAAAAACTGTTTTTT.